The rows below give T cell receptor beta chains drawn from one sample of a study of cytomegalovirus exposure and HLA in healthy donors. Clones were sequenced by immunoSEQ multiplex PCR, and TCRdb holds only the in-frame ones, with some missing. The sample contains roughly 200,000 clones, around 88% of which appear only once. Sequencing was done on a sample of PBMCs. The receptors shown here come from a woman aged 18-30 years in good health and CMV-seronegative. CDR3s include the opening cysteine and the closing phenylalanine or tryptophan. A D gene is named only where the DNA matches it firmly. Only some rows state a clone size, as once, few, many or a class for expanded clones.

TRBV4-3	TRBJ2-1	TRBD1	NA	CASSQDRQGFYNEQFF	TGCGCCAGCAGCCAAGATCGACAGGGATTTTACAATGAGCAGTTCTTC
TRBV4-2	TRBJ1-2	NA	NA	CASSRTGANYGYTF	TGTGCCAGCAGCCGGACTGGGGCTAACTATGGCTACACCTTC
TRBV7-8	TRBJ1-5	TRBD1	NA	CASSGDRARPQHF	TGTGCCAGCAGCGGAGACAGGGCTCGGCCCCAGCATTTT
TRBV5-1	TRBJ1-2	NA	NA	CASSYQPPGVEAYGYTF	TGCGCCAGCAGCTACCAACCCCCGGGGGTTGAGGCTTATGGCTACACCTTC
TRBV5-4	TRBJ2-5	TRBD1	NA	CASSFTRDREETQYF	TGTGCCAGCAGCTTTACGAGGGACAGGGAAGAGACCCAGTACTTC
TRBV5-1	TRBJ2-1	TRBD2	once	CASSGSGGLNEQFF	TGCGCCAGCAGCGGGAGCGGGGGCCTCAATGAGCAGTTCTTC
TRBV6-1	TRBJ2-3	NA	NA	CASSVRSTDTQYF	TGTGCCAGCAGCGTGAGAAGCACAGATACGCAGTATTTT
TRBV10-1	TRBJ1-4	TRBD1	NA	CASSAGTGREKLFF	TGCGCCAGCAGTGCCGGGACAGGGCGTGAAAAACTGTTTTTT
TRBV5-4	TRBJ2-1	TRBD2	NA	CASSSPASGQSSYNEQFF	TGTGCCAGCAGCTCCCCAGCTAGCGGTCAGAGCTCCTACAATGAGCAGTTCTTC
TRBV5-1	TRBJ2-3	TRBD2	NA	CASSIGLAGLTDTQYF	TGCGCCAGCAGCATCGGACTAGCGGGACTCACAGATACGCAGTATTTT
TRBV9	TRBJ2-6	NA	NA	CASSARGTGANVLTF	TGTGCCAGCAGCGCTCGGGGGACTGGGGCCAACGTCCTGACTTTC
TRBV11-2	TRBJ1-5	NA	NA	CASSFQAPNQPQHF	TGTGCCAGCAGCTTCCAGGCACCCAATCAGCCCCAGCATTTT
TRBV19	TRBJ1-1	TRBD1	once	CASSKVPDRDNTEAFF	TGTGCCAGTAGTAAAGTCCCGGACAGGGATAACACTGAAGCTTTCTTT
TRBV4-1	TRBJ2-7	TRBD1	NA	CASSQEVQGASEQYF	TGCGCCAGCAGCCAAGAGGTACAGGGGGCATCCGAGCAGTACTTC
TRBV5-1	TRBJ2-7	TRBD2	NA	CASSLASGRSPTYEQYF	TGCGCCAGCAGCTTGGCTAGCGGGAGGAGTCCAACCTACGAGCAGTACTTC
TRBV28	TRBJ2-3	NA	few	CASSLPPSDTQYF	TGTGCCAGCAGCCTCCCCCCTTCAGATACGCAGTATTTT
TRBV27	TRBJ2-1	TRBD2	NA	CASSSLAGGFNEQFF	TGTGCCAGCAGTTCACTAGCGGGGGGCTTCAATGAGCAGTTCTTC
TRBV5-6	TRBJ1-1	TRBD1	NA	CASSYEDRDTEAFF	TGTGCCAGCAGTTATGAGGACAGGGACACTGAAGCTTTCTTT